The 14 T cell receptor beta chains below were found in one sample sequenced in a study of shared clonotypes between healthy human individuals (dated by TCRdb to about 2020). The method was the immunoSEQ multiplex PCR assay. Entries here come from immuneACCESS through TCRdb and include only in-frame sequences with V and J called. Some clones fail to appear in such tables; in the studies checked, an unresolved V gene covers under half of the shortfall, and the cause of the remainder is unknown. Counted in this sample were about 1.5 million clones; under 99% of them appeared once. In total, the top ten clones hold about 0.4% of the sample. Input material: naive CD4+ T cells sorted from blood. This specimen's cell subset or site label, per the study, means: CD45RA+ positively selected. The receptors come from a man aged 25 to 40 in good health.

The rearrangement joins TRBV6-5 to TRBJ2-7; TRBD2 matches 12 bases. Trimming at V came to 5 bases and at J to 4 bases, leaving 6 bases not matched to a gene. The CDR3 runs 15 residues. CDR1 MNHEY and CDR2 SVGAGI come from the germline V gene. Written as DNA, the CDR3 is TGTGCCAGCAGTCGACTAGCGGGAGTGGGGTACGAGCAGTACTTC. Its protein product is CASSRLAGVGYEQYF.

CDR3 DNA sequence: TGCAGCGTTGAACAGGGTCAGGGCACTGAAGCTTTCTTT. Translated: CSVEQGQGTEAFF. The genes are TRBV29-1 and TRBJ1-1; maybe TRBD1 (5 bases). Trimming removed 2 bases from V and 4 bases from J, with 11 bases in between. The germline V gene encodes CDR1 SQVTM and CDR2 ANQGSEA. The CDR3 spans 13 residues. The full variable domain, its missing parts supplied by reference TRBV29-1 and TRBJ1-1, is SAVISQKPSRDICQRGTSLTIQCQVDSQVTMMFWYRQQPGQSLTLIATANQGSEATYESGFVIDKFPISRPNLTFSTLTVSNMSPEDSSIYLCSVEQGQGTEAFFGQGTRLTVV.

This CDR3 is CASSLQATYEQYF. CDR3 DNA sequence: TGTGCCAGCTCCCTTCAGGCCACCTACGAGCAGTACTTC. V usage is TRBV18 and J usage is TRBJ2-7; D remains ambiguous. V dropped 6 bases and J dropped 2 bases, with 11 bases sitting between them. CDR1 is KGHSH and CDR2 is LQKENI in the germline V gene. The CDR3 runs to 13 residues.

To note about this clone: The same CDR3 arises from other DNA sequences in this sample as well. The rearrangement joins TRBV20-1 to TRBJ1-2; D is uncertain. From germline, CDR1 is DFQATT and CDR2 SNEGSKA (reference sequence). This CDR3 is built from 11 residues. The V and J ends lost 7 bases and 9 bases respectively, with 15 bases between them. CDR3 sequence (DNA): TGCAGTGAAGGAAGGCAGATCAGCTACACCTTC. Translating gives CSEGRQISYTF.

Remarks on this clone: The identical CDR3 is also encoded by other nucleotide sequences in the sample. The rearrangement links TRBV9 to TRBJ1-5; D may be TRBD1 (5 bases). CDR3 length: 15 residues. Trimming left V 0 bases short and J 4 bases short, with 11 bases between. CDR1 is SGDLS, CDR2 YYNGEE, per germline. The CDR3 sequence is CASSVGSGGNQPQHF. For the CDR3, the DNA is TGTGCCAGCAGCGTAGGGTCGGGGGGGAATCAGCCCCAGCATTTT.

This clone was picked up one time. The chain recombines TRBV10-1 with TRBJ2-7; possibly TRBD1 for D (7 bases). In germline, CDR1 is WNHNN, CDR2 SYGVQD (reference sequence). V lost 4 bases and J lost 2, with 15 bases in between. The length of the CDR3 is 15 residues. CDR3: CASSVGGQGAYEQYF. The CDR3 bases are TGCGCCAGCAGTGTCGGAGGGCAGGGGGCCTACGAGCAGTACTTC.

Remarks on this clone: Other DNA variants within this sample encode the same CDR3. The chain couples TRBV19 to TRBJ1-5, with TRBD1 matching over 7 bases. The CDR3 length is 14 residues. V was pared by 3 bases and J by 7 bases, with 6 bases of the junction left unmatched. The germline V gene encodes CDR1 LNHDA and CDR2 SQIVND (reference sequence). The CDR3 loop is CASSIRGGGQPQHF. The CDR3 DNA reads as TGTGCCAGTAGTATCAGGGGGGGCGGGCAGCCCCAGCATTTT.

The V call is TRBV9, the J call TRBJ2-7, with D uncertain. The CDR3 extends over 14 amino acids. Germline V gives CDR1 SGDLS, CDR2 YYNGEE. The V and J ends lost 1 base and 4 bases respectively, with 12 bases between them. CDR3 in amino acids: CASSVSLEGYEQYF. CDR3 DNA: TGTGCCAGCAGCGTAAGTTTAGAAGGGTACGAGCAGTACTTC.

This sequence joins TRBV6-1 and TRBJ2-1; 7 bases fit TRBD2. Germline V gene sequence: CDR1 MNHNS, CDR2 SASEGT. The CDR3 runs to 16 residues. Trimming at V came to 0 bases and at J to 6 bases, leaving 8 bases not matched to a gene. The DNA for the CDR3 is TGTGCCAGCAGTGAAGCTTGGCGACTAGCTTCCAATGAGCAGTTCTTC. Its translation: CASSEAWRLASNEQFF.

This chain uses TRBV14 with TRBJ2-7, with 12 positions matching TRBD2. Germline assignment: CDR1 SGHDN and CDR2 FVKESK. The V gene end was trimmed by 3 bases and the J gene end by 4 bases; junction bases not matched to a gene: 1. The CDR3 is 14 amino acids. For the CDR3, the DNA is TGTGCCAGCAGCCATGGACTAGCGGGGTACGAGCAGTACTTC. Residues: CASSHGLAGYEQYF. Full variable domain (missing parts from reference TRBV14 and TRBJ2-7): EAGVTQFPSHSVIEKGQTVTLRCDPISGHDNLYWYRRVMGKEIKFLLHFVKESKQDESGMPNNRFLAERTGGTYSTLKVQPAELEDSGVYFCASSHGLAGYEQYFGPGTRLTVT.

This chain joins TRBV9 and TRBJ2-1; 7 bases are shared with TRBD2. This CDR3 has 16 residues. Trimming removed 0 bases from V and 4 bases from J; junction bases left unmatched: 7. CDR1 is SGDLS and CDR2 is YYNGEE in the germline V gene. CDR3 loop: CASSVGGGSFYNEQFF. Here the CDR3 DNA reads TGTGCCAGCAGCGTAGGTGGCGGGAGCTTTTACAATGAGCAGTTCTTC.

This sequence joins TRBV15 and TRBJ1-2; perhaps TRBD1 as D (5 bases). Per germline, CDR1 LNHNV and CDR2 YYDKDF (reference sequence). The CDR3 is 14 residues long. V was trimmed by 1 base and J by 9 bases, leaving 15 bases between them. CDR3 region: CATSRAGMRGSYTF. CDR3 sequence (DNA): TGTGCCACCAGCAGAGCTGGGATGAGGGGCAGCTACACCTTC. Using reference TRBV15 and TRBJ1-2 for the parts outside the CDR3, the full variable domain is DAMVIQNPRYQVTQFGKPVTLSCSQTLNHNVMYWYQQKSSQAPKLLFHYYDKDFNNEADTPDNFQSRRPNTSFCFLDIRSPGLGDTAMYLCATSRAGMRGSYTFGSGTRLTVV.

To note about this clone: The same CDR3 is also encoded by other DNA sequences in this sample. This sequence joins TRBV18 and TRBJ2-3, with unresolved D. Germline V CDR1 and CDR2: KGHSH, LQKENI. The CDR3 extends over 13 amino acids. V lost 4 bases, J lost 0 bases, and 5 bases lay in between. The CDR3: CASSRSSTDTQYF. The CDR3 DNA reads TGTGCCAGCTCACGGTCGAGCACAGATACGCAGTATTTT.

This chain joins TRBV5-1 and TRBJ2-1; D unresolved. Deletions cut 0 bases from V and 0 bases from J, with 13 bases between. The CDR3 is 17 residues long. Germline V gene lookup returns CDR1 SGHRS and CDR2 YFSETQ. This CDR3 is CASSLGSLKLSYNEQFF. The CDR3 coding sequence is TGCGCCAGCAGCTTGGGCAGTCTAAAACTCTCCTACAATGAGCAGTTCTTC. The full variable domain, rest sourced from reference TRBV5-1 and TRBJ2-1, is KAGVTQTPRYLIKTRGQQVTLSCSPISGHRSVSWYQQTPGQGLQFLFEYFSETQRNKGNFPGRFSGRQFSNSRSEMNVSTLELGDSALYLCASSLGSLKLSYNEQFFGPGTRLTVL.